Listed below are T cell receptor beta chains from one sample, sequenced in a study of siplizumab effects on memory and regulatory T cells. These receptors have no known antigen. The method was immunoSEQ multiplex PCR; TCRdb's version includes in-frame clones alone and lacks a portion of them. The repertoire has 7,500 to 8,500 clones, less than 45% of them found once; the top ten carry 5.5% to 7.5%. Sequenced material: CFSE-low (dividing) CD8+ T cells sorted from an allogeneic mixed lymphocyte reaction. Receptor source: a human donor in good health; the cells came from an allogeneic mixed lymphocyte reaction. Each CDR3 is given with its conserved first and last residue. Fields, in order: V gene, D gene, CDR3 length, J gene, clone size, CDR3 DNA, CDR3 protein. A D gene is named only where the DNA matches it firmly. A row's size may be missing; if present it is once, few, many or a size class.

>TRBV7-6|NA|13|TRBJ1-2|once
TGTGCCAGCAGCCCCGGGGCAATGGGGGGCTACACCTTC
CASSPGAMGGYTF
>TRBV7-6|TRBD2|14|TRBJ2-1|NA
TGTGCCAGCAGCTTAGGAGCGGGAGCCAATGAGCAGTTCTTC
CASSLGAGANEQFF
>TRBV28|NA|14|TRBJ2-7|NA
TGTGCCAGCAGTTTATTAGGTCCACTACATGAGCAGTACTTC
CASSLLGPLHEQYF
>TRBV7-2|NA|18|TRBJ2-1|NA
TGTGCCAGCAGCTTAGTAGTCTTGGGGGCTGGGTCCTACAATGAGCAGTTCTTC
CASSLVVLGAGSYNEQFF
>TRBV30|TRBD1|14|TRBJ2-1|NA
TGTGCCTGGAACAGGGGGTTGGCCTACAATGAGCAGTTCTTC
CAWNRGLAYNEQFF
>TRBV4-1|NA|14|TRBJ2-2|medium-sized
TGCGCCAGCAGCCAAGTCTCGAGCTCCGGGGAGCTGTTTTTT
CASSQVSSSGELFF
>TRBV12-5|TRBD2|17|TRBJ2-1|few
TGTGCTAGTTGGAAACTAGCGGGAGATGAACGGGAGGATGAGCAGTTCTTC
CASWKLAGDEREDEQFF
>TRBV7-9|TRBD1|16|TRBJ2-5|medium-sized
TGTGCCAGCAGCTATAATAGGGGACAGAGCCAAGAGACCCAGTACTTC
CASSYNRGQSQETQYF
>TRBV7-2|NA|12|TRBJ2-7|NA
TGTGCCAGCAGCTTGGCAGGGATCGAGCAGTACTTC
CASSLAGIEQYF
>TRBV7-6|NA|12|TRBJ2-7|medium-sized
TGTGCCAGCAGCAGAGGGCTGGACGAGCAGTACTTC
CASSRGLDEQYF
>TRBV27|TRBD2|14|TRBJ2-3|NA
TGTGCCAGCAGTTGGGGACTAGCGACAGATACGCAGTATTTT
CASSWGLATDTQYF
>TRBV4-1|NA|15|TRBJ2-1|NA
TGCGCCAGCAGTCCCAACCGGGTCGAAGGAAGTCGGCAGTTCTTC
CASSPNRVEGSRQFF
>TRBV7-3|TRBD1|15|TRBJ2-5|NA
TGTGCCAGCAGCGTGGACAGGGGGCAAGGAGAGACCCAGTACTTC
CASSVDRGQGETQYF
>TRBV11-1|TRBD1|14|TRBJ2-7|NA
TGTGCCAGCACCAATCTGGACAGGGCCTACGAGCAGTACTTC
CASTNLDRAYEQYF
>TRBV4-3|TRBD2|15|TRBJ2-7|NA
TGCGCCAGCAGCCACACTAGCGGGAGTGACTACGAGCAGTACTTC
CASSHTSGSDYEQYF
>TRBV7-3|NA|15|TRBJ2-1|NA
TGTGCCAGCAGCTTAAGCACGGGATCCTACAATGAGCAGTTCTTC
CASSLSTGSYNEQFF
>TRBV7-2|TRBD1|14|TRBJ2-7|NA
TGTGCCAGCAGCACCGGGACAGGGTCCTACGAGCAGTACTTC
CASSTGTGSYEQYF
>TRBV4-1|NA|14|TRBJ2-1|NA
TGCGCCAGCAGCCAAGAATCACGAAACAATGAGCAGTTCTTC
CASSQESRNNEQFF